This TCR beta chain was sequenced for a study of blood T cell repertoires in COVID-19. Turning to the study itself: Acute-phase and convalescent COVID-19 samples originated in the United States, Italy and Spain. Sources were T cells, B-cell-depleted T cells, or PBMCs; the material itself was cDNA or gDNA.

Patients from Seattle were sampled longitudinally, starting during active infection. Original data processing: Reference gene primer amplification gave estimated nucleated cell counts. Repertoires were generated with immunoSEQ multiplex PCR, while TCRdb's copy carries only in-frame clones and drops some. Clone size and V and J calls were adopted from that table, with D and trimming inferred from the DNA. This sample has about 120,000 clones, with 85% to 90% found just once. This CDR3 region has 14 residues. The receptor was isolated from a woman between 55 and 75 years old with COVID-19, enrolled during active disease. V usage is TRBV21-1 and J usage is TRBJ1-3; the table gives TRBD1 as D, unverified against the DNA. TRBV21-1 is given as a pseudogene. The material sequenced was peripheral blood. The CDR3 nucleotides are TGTGCCAGCAGCAAATCGACAGGGAGAAACACCATATATTTT. It codes for CASSKSTGRNTIYF.